These 3 T cell receptor beta chains came from one sample sequenced in a study of T-cell reconstitution after alpha-beta-depleted transplantation in children (TCRdb year 2016). The intended sense of this specimen's treatment or condition label: allogeneic hematopoietic cell transplantation with graft depleted of TCRalphabeta T cells and CD19 B cells. Library method: PCR. Sequencing instrument: Illumina HiSeq 2500. To normalize quantification of the TCRbeta repertoire, the TCR libraries were built with molecular barcoding that relied on unique molecular identifiers. In-frame beta chains were kept once TCRdb had trimmed the public reads at Q25 with fastp and called clones with MiXCR. CDR3 protein duplicates are merged, each entry listing the most common genes and DNA. The sample yields 15,000 to 20,000 distinct CDR3 sequences; around 11% were counted once. The top ten hold 71% of the sample. Sequencing was performed on PBMCs, mostly from graft donor cells, taken 180 days after TCRalphabeta/CD19-depleted stem cell transplant. The receptors derive from a boy in the first two years of life who had a stem cell transplant for Wiskott-Aldrich syndrome, so the T cells may come from the graft donor.

At least ten counts were recorded for this clonotype. This CDR3 reads CASTVTSGGDFGEQFF. CDR3 DNA: TGTGCCAGTACCGTAACTAGCGGGGGGGATTTTGGTGAGCAGTTCTTC. V usage is TRBV19 and J usage is TRBJ2-1; TRBD2 matches 13 bases. The CDR3 extends over 16 amino acids. Trimming took 7 bases from V and 9 from J; bases not matched to a gene: 12. Germline CDR1 reads LNHDA; CDR2 reads SQIVND (reference sequence).

This clonotype came up many times. This chain connects TRBV20-1 to TRBJ1-4; D uncertain. V was pared by 2 bases and J by 8 bases, with 15 bases between. The CDR3 is made up of 14 amino acids. Germline lookup yields CDR1 DFQATT and CDR2 SNEGSKA (reference sequence). This chain's CDR3 is CSARSMRAGEKLFF. CDR3 sequence (DNA): TGCAGTGCTAGATCGATGCGGGCTGGGGAAAAACTGTTTTTT.

V usage is TRBV7-9 and J usage is TRBJ2-1, with D possibly being TRBD1 or TRBD2 (5 bases each). Trimming removed 10 bases from V and 3 bases from J, with 25 bases in between. Germline-derived CDR1 and CDR2 are SEHNR and FQNEAQ (reference sequence). The CDR3 has 17 residues. The CDR3 region is CAMSPGSRSSNYNEQFF. The CDR3 coding sequence is TGTGCCATGAGCCCAGGGAGCCGGAGCTCAAACTACAATGAGCAGTTCTTC.